The sequence of this TCR beta chain was determined in a study of early T cells in non-severe SARS-CoV-2 infection. This clonotype was recorded at least ten times. Its target is unknown. Each CDR3 protein gets one entry after TCRdb re-called the 5' RACE reads with MiXCR. The sample includes some 22,000 distinct CDR3 sequences, 4% of them seen just once. Study-level results: A preference for anti-spike CD8 responses marked VDJdb matching, which missed private and CD4 specificities.

Trimming removed 6 bases at V and 0 bases at J, with 12 bases between. Germline CDR1 is MNHNS and CDR2 is SASEGT. The CDR3 extends over 15 amino acids. The chain links TRBV6-1 to TRBJ1-3; D may be TRBD1 (5 bases). This clonotype was obtained from an adult who was a healthcare worker with PCR-confirmed SARS-CoV-2 infection or an uninfected control (not recorded which). The sample consisted of whole blood. The DNA of the CDR3 is TGTGCCAGCAGGGGGACTTTAGACTCTGGAAACACCATATATTTT. Translating it yields CASRGTLDSGNTIYF.